This TCR beta chain was sequenced during a study of CD8+CD57+ T cells in acquired aplastic anemia. Profiling of TCR beta VDJ combinations and CDR3 sequences used genomic DNA as template. TCRdb used MiXCR to reprocess the reads, holding one entry per CDR3 protein. The sample lists about 180,000 distinct CDR3 sequences; about 50% were seen once. The patients chosen for sequencing had shown expansion of CD8+CD57+ cells (detected by flow cytometry). Blood samples were obtained from patients who had received no prior therapy. This CDR3 is built from 11 residues. Germline-derived CDR1 and CDR2 are MNHEY and SVGEGT. V was cut by 2 bases and J by 5 bases, with 4 bases left in between.

The TCR was taken from a human donor with aplastic anemia. The chain links TRBV6-2 or TRBV6-3 to TRBJ2-7; D is undetermined. Sequenced sample: sorted CD4+, CD8+, or CD8+CD57+ T cells (not recorded which) from PBMCs. The CDR3 region has the DNA TGTGCCAGCAGTTACAAAAACGAGCAGTACTTC. It is translated as CASSYKNEQYF.